One sample yielded the 26 T cell receptor beta chains listed below, sequenced in a study of CD8 T cells in ankylosing spondylitis. TCRdb re-called the 5' RACE reads through MiXCR, storing one row per CDR3 protein. The table lists fewer than 400,000 distinct CDR3 sequences, 8% of them singletons. The study, taken as a whole, reports: A motif in TCR beta, a set of seven to nine highly homologous variants, appeared characteristic of ankylosing spondylitis blood.

These receptors have no known antigen. Specimen: blood, either unsorted or a sorted T cell fraction (not recorded which). The receptors stem from a male donor with ankylosing spondylitis.

This clonotype showed up many times. J is TRBJ2-1 and V is TRBV19, with 7 positions matching TRBD2. The germline V gene has CDR1 LNHDA and CDR2 SQIVND (reference sequence). V lost 6 bases to trimming and J lost 3 bases; unmatched junction nucleotides: 5. The CDR3 runs to 14 residues. DNA of the CDR3: TGTGCCAGTAGCCGACTAGCACTCTACAATGAGCAGTTCTTC. Its protein product is CASSRLALYNEQFF.

At least ten counts were recorded for this clonotype. The chain uses TRBV12-3 or TRBV12-4 and TRBJ2-7; no clear D. The V end lost 5 bases, the J end lost 6 bases, and 8 bases lay between the germline ends. The CDR3 has 11 amino acids. CDR3 sequence (DNA): TGTGCCAGCAGTCCTTTGGGCGAGCAGTACTTC. As protein: CASSPLGEQYF.

There are a few counts of this clonotype. The chain links TRBV20-1 to TRBJ2-4, with 10 bases that match TRBD2. The CDR3 has 13 amino acids. Germline V lookup: CDR1 DFQATT, CDR2 SNEGSKA (reference sequence). The ends lost 6 bases at V and 9 bases at J; junction bases unmatched: 8. CDR3 residues: CSASAGGPGIQYF. CDR3 bases: TGCAGTGCCTCAGCGGGAGGGCCTGGCATTCAGTACTTC.

This clonotype was recorded at least ten times. V is TRBV20-1 and J is TRBJ2-5, with 10 bases lining up with TRBD2. The ends lost 1 base at V and 1 base at J; junction bases unmatched: 9. This CDR3 spans 17 amino acids. Germline V gives CDR1 DFQATT, CDR2 SNEGSKA (reference sequence). The CDR3 protein is CSARANSGRPLQETQYF. CDR3 nucleotides: TGCAGTGCTAGAGCAAATAGCGGGAGGCCCCTCCAAGAGACCCAGTACTTC.

A few counts support this clonotype. The V call is TRBV7-9, the J call TRBJ1-2; tentatively, D is TRBD1 (6 bases). This CDR3 is built from 12 residues. Per the germline V gene, CDR1 is SEHNR and CDR2 is FQNEAQ (reference sequence). V lost 5 bases, J lost 5 bases, and 9 bases lay in between. CDR3 amino acids: CASSPTGYGYTF. The CDR3 DNA reads as TGTGCCAGCAGCCCTACAGGGTATGGCTACACCTTC. Filled out from reference TRBV7-9 and TRBJ1-2, the complete variable domain reads DTGVSQNPRHKITKRGQNVTFRCDPISEHNRLYWYRQTLGQGPEFLTYFQNEAQLEKSRLLSDRFSAERPKGSFSTLEIQRTEQGDSAMYLCASSPTGYGYTFGSGTRLTVV.

The chain links TRBV20-1 to TRBJ2-7; D perhaps matches TRBD1 (6 bases). This CDR3 contains 15 residues. CDR1 and CDR2 (germline): DFQATT, SNEGSKA (reference sequence). Trimming removed 3 bases from V and 4 bases from J, with 19 bases in between. The CDR3 nucleotides read TGCAGTGCTAGGGATCCCGCAGGGGCCGTTTACGAGCAGTACTTC. Amino acid sequence: CSARDPAGAVYEQYF.

This clonotype occurred many times. V is TRBV5-1 and J is TRBJ2-5; 8 nucleotides line up with TRBD1. CDR1 SGHRS and CDR2 YFSETQ come from the germline V gene. The junction had 4 bases not matched to a gene; V was cut back by 0 bases and J by 0 bases. This CDR3 has 16 amino acids. The CDR3 nucleotides read TGCGCCAGCAGCTTGGCGAGGACAGGGTACCAAGAGACCCAGTACTTC. Translated: CASSLARTGYQETQYF.

This clonotype came up many times. This chain joins TRBV9 and TRBJ2-3; tentative D call: TRBD2 (6 bases). The CDR3 sequence is 15 residues long. From germline, CDR1 is SGDLS and CDR2 YYNGEE. V lost 4 bases and J lost 0, with 12 bases in between. DNA for the CDR3: TGTGCCAGCAGCCCGGGACTGTTCAGCACAGATACGCAGTATTTT. It specifies CASSPGLFSTDTQYF.

This clonotype was seen at least ten times. J is TRBJ2-7 and V is TRBV10-3; possibly TRBD2 for D (6 bases). V was pared by 0 bases and J by 3 bases, with 12 bases between. Per germline, CDR1 ENHRY and CDR2 SYGVKD. CDR3 length: 15 amino acids. CDR3 sequence reads: CAISESPREDYEQYF. The DNA of the CDR3 is TGTGCCATCAGTGAGTCCCCCAGGGAGGACTACGAGCAGTACTTC.

The chain carries TRBV3-1 and TRBJ1-6, with D perhaps TRBD1 (6 bases). The V end lost 1 base, the J end lost 8 bases, and 12 bases lay between the germline ends. Germline V gene lookup returns CDR1 LGHDT and CDR2 YNNKEL (reference sequence). CDR3 length: 15 amino acids. The chain's CDR3 is CASSQVWGRDSPLHF. The CDR3, as DNA: TGTGCCAGCAGCCAAGTATGGGGGCGAGATTCACCCCTCCACTTT.

The table lists this clonotype with a few counts. V and J are TRBV5-8 and TRBJ1-5; the D gene is possibly TRBD1 (6 bases). V lost 4 bases, J lost 6 bases, and 11 bases lay in between. The germline CDR1 and CDR2 sequences are SGHTS and YDEGEE. This CDR3 spans 13 amino acids. The CDR3 here is CASSHRVAQPQHF. The CDR3 DNA sequence: TGTGCCAGCAGCCACAGGGTTGCTCAGCCCCAGCATTTT.

This clonotype was counted at least ten times. The V gene is TRBV5-1, the J gene TRBJ2-7, with 7 bases that match TRBD1. The V gene's germline CDR1 is SGHRS and CDR2 YFSETQ. The V gene end was trimmed by 0 bases and the J gene end by 4 bases; junction bases not matched to a gene: 7. CDR3 size: 15 residues. In nucleotides, the CDR3 is TGCGCCAGCAGCTTGGACAGGGGAAATATGTACGAGCAGTACTTC. This sequence encodes CASSLDRGNMYEQYF.

This chain joins TRBV7-9 and TRBJ2-3; D perhaps matches TRBD2 (5 bases). Trimming took 5 bases from V and 1 from J, leaving 13 bases between them. The CDR3 spans 15 residues. Germline V CDR1 and CDR2: SEHNR, FQNEAQ (reference sequence). CDR3 protein: CASSPLVGGTDTQYF. CDR3 nucleotides: TGTGCCAGCAGCCCCCTCGTGGGAGGCACAGATACGCAGTATTTT.

In this sample, this clonotype turned up a few times. The chain carries TRBV7-2 and TRBJ2-1; 9 positions match TRBD2. CDR1 and CDR2 (germline): SGHTA, FQGNSA. V was clipped by 5 bases and J by 6 bases; unmatched bases: 8. This CDR3 has 15 residues. The CDR3 protein is CASSRSGGSGNEQFF. The CDR3 DNA is TGTGCCAGCAGCCGGAGCGGGGGGTCCGGCAATGAGCAGTTCTTC.

The chain employs TRBV5-1 and TRBJ2-5; D is perhaps TRBD2 (6 bases). Germline V gene data show CDR1 as SGHRS and CDR2 as YFSETQ. This CDR3 has 14 amino acids. Trimming removed 2 bases at V and 6 bases at J, with 14 bases between. CDR3 coding DNA: TGCGCCAGCAGCTTAGGGACTCTCAGGCAGACCCAGTACTTC. Its translation is CASSLGTLRQTQYF.

This clonotype turned up a few times. The chain joins TRBV11-1 to TRBJ2-1, with TRBD2 matching 11 bases. The ends lost 5 bases at V and 8 bases at J; junction bases unmatched: 8. Looked up from germline, CDR1 is SGHAT and CDR2 is FQDESV (reference sequence). The CDR3 length is 15 residues. CDR3 DNA sequence: TGTGCCAGCAGCCAACTAGCGGGAGCCCTGGATGAGCAGTTCTTC. This translates into CASSQLAGALDEQFF.

In this sample, this clonotype turned up a few times. The chain links TRBV20-1 to TRBJ2-1, with D perhaps TRBD1 or TRBD2 (5 bases each). CDR1 and CDR2 (germline): DFQATT, SNEGSKA (reference sequence). The CDR3 runs to 13 residues. V was trimmed by 3 bases and J by 9 bases, leaving 15 bases between them. CDR3 protein: CSASPGPHVEQFF. The CDR3, as DNA: TGCAGTGCTAGCCCGGGACCCCACGTTGAGCAGTTCTTC.

CDR3 nucleotide sequence: TGCAGTGCTAGAGATCAACAGGGGAACACCGGGGAGCTGTTTTTT. Its translation is CSARDQQGNTGELFF. This chain joins TRBV20-1 and TRBJ2-2; a weak D match, TRBD1 (6 bases). Trimming shortened V by 0 bases and J by 1 base, and 9 bases separated the two germline ends. The CDR3 covers 15 residues. CDR1 and CDR2 (germline): DFQATT, SNEGSKA (reference sequence).

Many counts were recorded for this clonotype. The rearrangement uses TRBV7-9 and TRBJ1-1; possibly TRBD1 for D (6 bases). The CDR3 extends over 14 amino acids. Germline V gene data show CDR1 as SEHNR and CDR2 as FQNEAQ (reference sequence). V was shortened by 8 bases and J by 3 bases, with 16 bases between the two germline ends. CDR3 DNA sequence: TGTGCCAGCCGTGTAGGGGGAGGGCACACTGAAGCTTTCTTT. This codes for CASRVGGGHTEAFF.

The J gene is TRBJ2-1, the V gene TRBV27; TRBD2 matches at 13 bases. Germline V lookup: CDR1 MNHEY, CDR2 SMNVEV (reference sequence). The CDR3 spans 15 residues. Trimming took 5 bases from V and 9 from J; bases not matched to a gene: 7. CDR3 in amino acids: CASSAGTSGKGEQFF. CDR3 nucleotide sequence: TGTGCCAGCAGTGCAGGGACTAGCGGGAAGGGTGAGCAGTTCTTC.

In this sample, this clonotype turned up a few times. The chain combines TRBV27 with TRBJ2-3; D is undetermined. The CDR3 has 14 amino acids. Germline V gene lookup returns CDR1 MNHEY and CDR2 SMNVEV (reference sequence). V was cut by 3 bases and J by 1 base, with 8 bases left in between. The chain's CDR3 is CASSFSQGTDTQYF. The CDR3 nucleotides read TGTGCCAGCAGTTTCTCGCAGGGCACAGATACGCAGTATTTT.

This clonotype has a handful of counts. The rearrangement links TRBV9 to TRBJ2-1; 9 nucleotides match TRBD2. V was clipped by 0 bases and J by 4 bases; unmatched bases: 8. Germline V gene data show CDR1 as SGDLS and CDR2 as YYNGEE. This CDR3 is 17 amino acids long. In DNA, the CDR3 is TGTGCCAGCAGCGTAGCTGGGGCGGGAGGGCCTTACAATGAGCAGTTCTTC. This translates into CASSVAGAGGPYNEQFF.

This clonotype was seen only a few times. The J gene is TRBJ1-1, the V gene TRBV29-1, with a tentative D call TRBD1 (5 bases). The germline gives CDR1 SQVTM, CDR2 ANQGSEA. The CDR3 runs 12 residues. V gave up 8 bases and J gave up 4 bases, with 14 bases separating them. This chain's CDR3 is CSPTRASTEAFF. CDR3 bases: TGCAGCCCTACCAGGGCAAGCACTGAAGCTTTCTTT. Full variable domain (outside the CDR3, taken from reference TRBV29-1 and TRBJ1-1): SAVISQKPSRDICQRGTSLTIQCQVDSQVTMMFWYRQQPGQSLTLIATANQGSEATYESGFVIDKFPISRPNLTFSTLTVSNMSPEDSSIYLCSPTRASTEAFFGQGTRLTVV.

The V and J genes are TRBV29-1 and TRBJ2-5; unclear D gene. The CDR3 has 11 residues. V lost 2 bases and J lost 0, with 1 base in between. Germline-derived CDR1 and CDR2 are SQVTM and ANQGSEA. The CDR3 here is CSVENQETQYF. The CDR3 coding sequence is TGCAGCGTTGAAAACCAAGAGACCCAGTACTTC.

This clonotype was found a few times. The chain couples TRBV10-3 to TRBJ2-1; the D gene could be TRBD1 or TRBD2 (6 bases each). The germline V and J ends were trimmed by 8 bases and 9 bases, with 8 bases remaining between them. CDR1 is ENHRY, CDR2 SYGVKD, per germline. The CDR3 sequence is 10 residues long. CDR3 nucleotides: TGTGCCATCGGAGGGGGTGAGCAGTTCTTC. Residues: CAIGGGEQFF.

This clonotype was detected a few times. This rearrangement joins TRBV7-8 to TRBJ1-1; D perhaps matches TRBD1 (5 bases). This CDR3 spans 17 amino acids. Germline CDR1 and CDR2: SGHVS and FQNEAQ. V was trimmed by 5 bases and J by 0 bases, leaving 19 bases between them. CDR3 sequence reads: CASSPKPGGMMNTEAFF. CDR3 nucleotides: TGTGCCAGCAGCCCCAAGCCCGGGGGGATGATGAACACTGAAGCTTTCTTT. Full variable domain (outside the CDR3, taken from reference TRBV7-8 and TRBJ1-1): GAGVSQSPRYKVAKRGQDVALRCDPISGHVSLFWYQQALGQGPEFLTYFQNEAQLDKSGLPSDRFFAERPEGSVSTLKIQRTQQEDSAVYLCASSPKPGGMMNTEAFFGQGTRLTVV.